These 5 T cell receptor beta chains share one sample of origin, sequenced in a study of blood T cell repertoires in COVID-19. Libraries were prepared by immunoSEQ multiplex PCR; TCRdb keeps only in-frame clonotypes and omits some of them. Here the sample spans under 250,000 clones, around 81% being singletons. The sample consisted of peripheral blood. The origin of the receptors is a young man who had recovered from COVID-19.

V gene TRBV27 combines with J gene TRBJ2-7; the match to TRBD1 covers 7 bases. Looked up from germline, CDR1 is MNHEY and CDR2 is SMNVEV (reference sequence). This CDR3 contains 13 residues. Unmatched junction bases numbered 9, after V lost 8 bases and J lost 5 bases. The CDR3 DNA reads TGTGCCAGCTACGACAGGGTTAAGAACGAGCAGTACTTC. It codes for CASYDRVKNEQYF.

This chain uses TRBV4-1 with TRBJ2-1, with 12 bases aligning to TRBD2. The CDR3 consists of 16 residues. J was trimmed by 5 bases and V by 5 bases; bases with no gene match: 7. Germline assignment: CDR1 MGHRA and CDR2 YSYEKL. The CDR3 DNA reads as TGCGCCAGCAGCAGGGCGCTAGCGGGGGGGAACAATGAGCAGTTCTTC. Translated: CASSRALAGGNNEQFF.

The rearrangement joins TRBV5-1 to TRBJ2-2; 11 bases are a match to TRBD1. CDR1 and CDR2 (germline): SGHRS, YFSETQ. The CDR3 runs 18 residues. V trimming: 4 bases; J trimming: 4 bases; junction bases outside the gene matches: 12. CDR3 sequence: CASSLHRLGTGGTGELFF. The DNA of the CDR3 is TGCGCCAGCAGCCTACATCGGTTGGGGACAGGGGGCACCGGGGAGCTGTTTTTT.

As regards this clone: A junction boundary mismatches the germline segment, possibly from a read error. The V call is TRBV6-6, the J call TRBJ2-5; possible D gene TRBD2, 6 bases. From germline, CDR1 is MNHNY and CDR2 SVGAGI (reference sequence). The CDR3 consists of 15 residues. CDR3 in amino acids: CASSHSTLGGRTQYF. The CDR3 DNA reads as TGTGCCAGCAGTCACTCTACCCTAGGAGGGAGGACCCAGTACTTC.

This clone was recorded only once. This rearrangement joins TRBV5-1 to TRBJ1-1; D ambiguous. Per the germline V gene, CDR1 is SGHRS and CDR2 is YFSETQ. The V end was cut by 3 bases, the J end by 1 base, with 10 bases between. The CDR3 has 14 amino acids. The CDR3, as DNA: TGCGCCAGCAGCTCCCAGACATCGAACACTGAAGCTTTCTTT. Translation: CASSSQTSNTEAFF.